Below are 14 T cell receptor beta chains sequenced from a single sample in a study of CD8+CD57+ T cells in acquired aplastic anemia (dated by TCRdb to the late 2010s). Expansion of CD8+CD57+ cells had been shown by flow cytometry in the patients chosen for sequencing. The sequencer was an Illumina HiSeq 2000. Profiling of TCR beta VDJ combinations and CDR3 sequences used genomic DNA as the template. Through fastp at Q25 and MiXCR, TCRdb rebuilt clones from the public reads, retaining in-frame beta chains. Merged by CDR3 protein, the rows form single entries marked with the most common genes and DNA. This sample is represented by about 180,000 distinct CDR3 sequences; 48% of them were singletons. Around 2% of the sample is held by the ten biggest clonotypes. Sequencing input: sorted CD4+, CD8+, or CD8+CD57+ T cells (not recorded which) from PBMCs. The receptor source for this set is a human donor with aplastic anemia.

The chain couples TRBV10-3 to TRBJ1-6, with a possible D match to TRBD1 (6 bases). The CDR3 runs 13 residues. CDR1 and CDR2 from the germline V gene are ENHRY and SYGVKD. V was shortened by 4 bases and J by 9 bases, with 10 bases between the two germline ends. The CDR3 DNA follows: TGTGCCATCAGTGGGGTAGGGGGTTCACCCCTCCACTTT. It yields the protein CAISGVGGSPLHF.

As concerns this clonotype: Possible read error: a much larger clone is one base away. This CDR3 is missing its conserved last phenylalanine or tryptophan, likely due to a read error. The rearrangement joins TRBV19 to TRBJ2-7; TRBD1 aligns across 7 bases. Trimming at V came to 9 bases and at J to 3 bases, leaving 8 bases not matched to a gene. This CDR3 has 13 residues. Germline V CDR1 and CDR2: LNHDA, SQIVND (reference sequence). CDR3 sequence: CASSPQGSYEQYL. The CDR3 nucleotides read TGTGCCAGCTCACCACAGGGGAGCTACGAGCAGTACCTC.

The V call is TRBV20-1, the J call TRBJ2-7, with TRBD2 as a possible D gene (6 bases). V was clipped by 6 bases and J by 2 bases, with 20 bases between them. The CDR3 length is 15 residues. Looked up from germline, CDR1 is DFQATT and CDR2 is SNEGSKA (reference sequence). CDR3 region: CSAFDSGVGTYEQYF. The DNA for the CDR3 is TGCAGTGCATTCGATTCGGGAGTTGGGACCTACGAGCAGTACTTC.

This chain joins TRBV7-2 and TRBJ1-3; the match to TRBD1 covers 8 bases. The V gene's germline CDR1 is SGHTA and CDR2 FQGNSA. CDR3 length: 14 residues. V shed 5 bases, J shed 2 bases, and the junction held 2 bases outside the gene matches. Here the CDR3 DNA reads TGTGCCAGCAGCGGCAGGGGGCCTGGAAACACCATATATTTT. Its translation is CASSGRGPGNTIYF.

This clonotype was picked up many times. V gene TRBV5-1 combines with J gene TRBJ2-7; 10 bases align to TRBD1. V gave up 4 bases and J gave up 2 bases; unmatched junction bases: 9. The CDR3 is made up of 16 amino acids. CDR1 is SGHRS, CDR2 YFSETQ, per germline. The CDR3 DNA sequence: TGCGCCAGCAGCCCCCAACCGGGACAGGGGACCTACGAGCAGTACTTC. Protein product: CASSPQPGQGTYEQYF.

The sample holds many counts of this clonotype. This sequence joins TRBV6-1 and TRBJ2-2; tentatively, D is TRBD1 (5 bases). The CDR3 spans 11 residues. Between the trimmed V and J ends, which lost 10 bases and 3 bases, there was a span of 6 bases. CDR1 is MNHNS and CDR2 is SASEGT in the germline V gene. CDR3 sequence reads: CATGYTGELFF. In DNA, the CDR3 is TGTGCCACAGGGTACACCGGGGAGCTGTTTTTT.

A note on this clonotype: Germline and junction disagree at one end, which may indicate a read error. This sequence joins TRBV10-3 and TRBJ1-6; tentatively, D is TRBD1 (6 bases). Germline CDR1 and CDR2: ENHRY and SYGVKD. The CDR3 loop spans 18 amino acids. Here the CDR3 reads CAIRELPRRGQPNSPLHF. Written as DNA, the CDR3 is TGTGCCATCCGTGAGTTGCCCCGCAGGGGTCAGCCGAATTCGCCCCTCCACTTT.

The chain carries TRBV4-2 and TRBJ2-7, with D maybe TRBD2 (5 bases). Per germline, CDR1 LGHNA and CDR2 YNFKEQ. V lost 1 base to trimming and J lost 3 bases, with 10 bases between them. The CDR3 covers 14 residues. The CDR3 coding sequence is TGTGCCAGCAGCCAAGCACTAGTTGACTACGAGCAGTACTTC. Amino acid sequence: CASSQALVDYEQYF.

The genes are TRBV25-1 and TRBJ1-2, with 8 bases aligning to TRBD1. Germline loops: CDR1 MGHDK, CDR2 SYGVNS. The V and J ends lost 6 bases and 8 bases, in that order; junction bases with no gene match: 8. There are 13 residues in the CDR3. The CDR3 spells CASSGTGSGGYTF. The CDR3 DNA reads as TGTGCCAGCAGCGGGACAGGCTCGGGGGGCTACACCTTC.

This clonotype was found once. The chain joins TRBV15 to TRBJ2-5, with a weak D call TRBD2 (6 bases). V dropped 5 bases and J dropped 2 bases, with 18 bases sitting between them. There are 16 residues in the CDR3. In germline, CDR1 is LNHNV, CDR2 YYDKDF (reference sequence). The CDR3, as DNA: TGTGCCACCAGCGTATCCCCAGGGAGGACTCAAGAGACCCAGTACTTC. This sequence encodes CATSVSPGRTQETQYF.

This clonotype has a count of ten or more. The chain links TRBV16 to TRBJ1-3, with D unclear. The germline V and J ends were trimmed by 0 bases and 0 bases, with 6 bases remaining between them. From germline, CDR1 is KGHSY and CDR2 FQNENV. This CDR3 has 15 residues. CDR3 in DNA: TGTGCCAGCAGCCAATCGCAGGACTCTGGAAACACCATATATTTT. The encoded protein is CASSQSQDSGNTIYF.

This clonotype was recorded once. This chain uses TRBV11-2 with TRBJ1-2; D not certain. In germline, CDR1 is SGHAT, CDR2 FQNNGV. This CDR3 spans 17 amino acids. Trimming took off 0 bases at V and 2 bases at J, with 16 bases between the two ends. Written as DNA, the CDR3 is TGTGCCAGCAGCTTAGACTCCCCAGTGGGAACGAACTATGGCTACACCTTC. Protein product: CASSLDSPVGTNYGYTF. The complete variable domain, with remaining parts taken from reference TRBV11-2 and TRBJ1-2, reads EAGVAQSPRYKIIEKRQSVAFWCNPISGHATLYWYQQILGQGPKLLIQFQNNGVVDDSQLPKDRFSAERLKGVDSTLKIQPAKLEDSAVYLCASSLDSPVGTNYGYTFGSGTRLTVV.

CDR3 nucleotide sequence: TGCGCCAGCAGCTCGACAGGGTGGAACACCGGGGAGCTGTTTTTT. This codes for CASSSTGWNTGELFF. The V gene is TRBV5-1, the J gene TRBJ2-2, with TRBD1 identical over 7 bases. V shed 3 bases, J shed 1 base, and the junction held 3 bases outside the gene matches. The CDR3 consists of 15 residues. Germline values: CDR1 SGHRS, CDR2 YFSETQ. Full variable domain (missing parts from reference TRBV5-1 and TRBJ2-2): KAGVTQTPRYLIKTRGQQVTLSCSPISGHRSVSWYQQTPGQGLQFLFEYFSETQRNKGNFPGRFSGRQFSNSRSEMNVSTLELGDSALYLCASSSTGWNTGELFFGEGSRLTVL.

This clonotype occurred once. The J gene is TRBJ2-1, the V gene TRBV2; 9 bases are a match to TRBD1. The CDR3 spans 19 residues. The V segment lost 3 bases and the J segment 2 bases; nucleotides outside the gene matches: 14. Germline CDR1 is SNHLY and CDR2 is FYNNEI. CDR3 sequence reads: CASSENRGQSGRPYNEQFF. CDR3 coding DNA: TGTGCCAGCAGTGAGAACAGGGGGCAATCCGGGAGGCCCTACAATGAGCAGTTCTTC.